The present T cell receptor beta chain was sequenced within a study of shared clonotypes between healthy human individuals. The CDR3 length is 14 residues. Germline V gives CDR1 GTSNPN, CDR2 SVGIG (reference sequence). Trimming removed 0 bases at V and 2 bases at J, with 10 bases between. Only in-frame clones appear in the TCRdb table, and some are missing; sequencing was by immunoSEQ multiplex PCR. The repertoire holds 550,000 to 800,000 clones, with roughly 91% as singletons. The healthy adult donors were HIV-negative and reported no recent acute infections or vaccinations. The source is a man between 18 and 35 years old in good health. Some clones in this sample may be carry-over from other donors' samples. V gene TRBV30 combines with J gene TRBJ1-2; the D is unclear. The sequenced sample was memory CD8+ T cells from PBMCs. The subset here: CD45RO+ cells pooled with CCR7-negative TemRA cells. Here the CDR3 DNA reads TGTGCCTGGAGTGTACTTGACTACAACTATGGCTACACCTTC. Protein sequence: CAWSVLDYNYGYTF.